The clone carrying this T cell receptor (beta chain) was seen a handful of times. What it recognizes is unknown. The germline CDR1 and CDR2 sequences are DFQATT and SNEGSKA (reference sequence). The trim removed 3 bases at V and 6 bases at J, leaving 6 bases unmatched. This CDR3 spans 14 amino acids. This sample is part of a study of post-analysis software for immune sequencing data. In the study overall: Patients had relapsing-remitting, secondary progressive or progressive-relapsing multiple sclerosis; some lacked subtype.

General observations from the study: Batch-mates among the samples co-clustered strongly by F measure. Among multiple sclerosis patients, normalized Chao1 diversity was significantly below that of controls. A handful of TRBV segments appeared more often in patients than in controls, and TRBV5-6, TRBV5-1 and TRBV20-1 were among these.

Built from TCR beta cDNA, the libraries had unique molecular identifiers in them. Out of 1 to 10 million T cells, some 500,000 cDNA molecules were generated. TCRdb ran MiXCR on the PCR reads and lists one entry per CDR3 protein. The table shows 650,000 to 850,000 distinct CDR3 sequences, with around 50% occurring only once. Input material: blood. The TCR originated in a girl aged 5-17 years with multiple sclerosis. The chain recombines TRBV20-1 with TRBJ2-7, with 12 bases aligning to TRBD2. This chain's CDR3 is CSARGLAGGPEQYF. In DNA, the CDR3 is TGCAGTGCTAGGGGGCTAGCGGGAGGGCCCGAGCAGTACTTC.